The sample holds one count of the clone carrying this T cell receptor (beta chain). Library preparation (for TCRbeta) was performed with unique molecular identifiers. TCRdb independently ran MiXCR on the PCR reads; one entry per CDR3 protein. The sample includes 550,000 to 800,000 distinct CDR3 sequences, around 13% of them seen just once. This specimen belongs to a study of T-cell reconstitution after alpha-beta-depleted transplantation in children. CDR1 DFQATT and CDR2 SNEGSKA come from the germline V gene (reference sequence). This CDR3 comprises 15 residues. V shed 3 bases, J shed 2 bases, and the junction held 10 bases outside the gene matches.

The TCR originated in a girl aged 2-10 years with congenital amegakaryocytic thrombocytopenia, due to receive a stem cell transplant. The sample was PBMCs, taken before TCRalphabeta/CD19-depleted stem cell transplant. The chain couples TRBV20-1 to TRBJ2-7, with 7 bases aligning to TRBD1. The CDR3 loop is CSASPHRTGPYEQYF. In nucleotides, the CDR3 is TGCAGTGCTAGCCCTCACCGGACAGGACCCTACGAGCAGTACTTC.